The present T cell receptor beta chain was sequenced within a study of shared clonotypes between healthy human individuals. Generated by immunoSEQ multiplex PCR, the TCRdb table keeps only in-frame clones and is missing some. The sample yields more than 2 million clones, over 85% seen once. With 6 bases removed from V and 6 bases from J, the gap between germline ends came to 15 bases. This CDR3 has 13 residues. Germline-derived CDR1 and CDR2 are SGHDT and YYEEEE. This sequence was found in a man between 18 and 29 years old in good health. This chain joins TRBV5-6 and TRBJ1-1, with D uncertain. Source material: naive CD4+ T cells sorted from blood. Stated subset: CD45RA+ positively selected. In DNA, the CDR3 is TGTGCCAGCACCCTTAGACGGAGCGCTGAAGCTTTCTTT. Translated, it gives CASTLRRSAEAFF.